This entry describes one T cell receptor beta chain. Germline-derived CDR1 and CDR2 are SNHLY and FYNNEI. V was shortened by 0 bases and J by 6 bases, with 12 bases between the two germline ends. The CDR3 is 15 amino acids. The source of the sample is a study of blood T cell repertoires in COVID-19. About the study: Some COVID-19 samples were acute and others convalescent; all came from the United States, Italy and Spain. The cDNA or gDNA used as material had been derived from T cells, B-cell-depleted T cells, or PBMCs.

How the authors handled the data: Reference gene primer amplification yielded estimated nucleated cell counts. Sequenced by immunoSEQ multiplex PCR; TCRdb stores in-frame clones only, minus some. V and J calls and clone size are given by that table; D and trimming were obtained from the DNA. The sample shows about 34,000 clones, about 72% of them seen only once. The sequenced sample consisted of peripheral blood. The rearrangement joins TRBV2 to TRBJ2-1, with D perhaps TRBD1 (5 bases). This receptor was identified in a woman in her sixties or seventies with acute or convalescent COVID-19. The CDR3 DNA follows: TGTGCCAGCAGTGAAGCGCTGGGGCCCCGCAATGAGCAGTTCTTC. As protein: CASSEALGPRNEQFF.